The rows below give T cell receptor beta chains drawn from one sample of a study of neoadjuvant anti-PD-1 for oral cavity cancer. This table comes from immunoSEQ multiplex PCR, and its TCRdb copy is limited to in-frame clones, with some not included. The data show some 40,000 clones, with more than 35% seen just once and roughly a sixth held by the top ten. The sample here was tumor tissue, taken after nivolumab (anti-PD-1) treatment. Receptors originate from a person aged 35-79 years with oral cavity squamous cell carcinoma. The CDR3 runs from the conserved cysteine through the conserved F or W. The D gene is left open where the match is weak. Not every row has a clone size; where given, it reads once, few, many or a size class.

V gene	D gene	J gene	clone size	CDR3 protein	CDR3 DNA
TRBV5-1	TRBD1	TRBJ1-2	NA	CASSLGDRLSYGYTF	TGCGCCAGCAGCTTGGGGGACAGGCTTAGCTATGGCTACACCTTC
TRBV28	NA	TRBJ2-1	NA	CASSLTNEQFF	TGTGCCAGCAGTTTGACGAATGAGCAGTTCTTC
TRBV7-2	TRBD2	TRBJ2-1	NA	CASRRLAGDPYNEQFF	TGTGCCAGCAGACGACTAGCGGGGGACCCCTACAATGAGCAGTTCTTC
TRBV10-2	NA	TRBJ1-3	NA	CASRLHSGNTIYF	TGCGCCAGCAGACTCCACTCTGGAAACACCATATATTTT
TRBV6-5	TRBD1	TRBJ1-6	NA	CASSYLGGRSPLHF	TGTGCCAGCAGTTACTTAGGGGGCAGGTCACCCCTCCACTTT
TRBV11-1	TRBD1	TRBJ2-7	NA	CASSLAGTGGPYEQYF	TGTGCCAGCAGCTTAGCCGGGACAGGCGGACCCTACGAGCAGTACTTC
TRBV5-1	TRBD1	TRBJ1-1	few	CASSFGQEGSNTEAFF	TGCGCCAGCAGCTTCGGACAGGAAGGGTCGAACACTGAAGCTTTCTTT
TRBV5-4	TRBD1	TRBJ2-3	NA	CASSLQGADTQYF	TGTGCCAGCAGCTTACAGGGGGCAGATACGCAGTATTTT
TRBV4-1	NA	TRBJ2-3	NA	CASSLPADTQYF	TGCGCCAGCAGCCTGCCGGCAGATACGCAGTATTTT
TRBV7-3	NA	TRBJ2-7	NA	CASSTMTGWGTYEQYF	TGTGCCAGCAGCACAATGACAGGCTGGGGAACCTACGAGCAGTACTTC